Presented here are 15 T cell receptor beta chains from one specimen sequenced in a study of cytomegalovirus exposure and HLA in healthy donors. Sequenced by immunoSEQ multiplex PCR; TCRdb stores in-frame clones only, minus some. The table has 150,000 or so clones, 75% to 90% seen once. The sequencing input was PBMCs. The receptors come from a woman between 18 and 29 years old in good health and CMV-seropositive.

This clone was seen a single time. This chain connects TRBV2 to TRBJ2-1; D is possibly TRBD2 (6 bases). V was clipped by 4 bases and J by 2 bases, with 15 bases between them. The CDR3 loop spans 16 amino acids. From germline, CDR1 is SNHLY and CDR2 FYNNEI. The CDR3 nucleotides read TGTGCCAGCAGTGGGGCGGGGTACGTTACCTACAATGAGCAGTTCTTC. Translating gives CASSGAGYVTYNEQFF.

The CDR3 DNA reads as TGTGCCAGCAGCCAGGGGTCAAACACTGAAGCTTTCTTT. This translates into CASSQGSNTEAFF. The gene calls are TRBV6-5 and TRBJ1-1, with D possibly TRBD1 on 6 matching bases. CDR1 and CDR2 from the germline V gene are MNHEY and SVGAGI. V was pared by 6 bases and J by 2 bases, with 10 bases between. CDR3 length: 13 amino acids.

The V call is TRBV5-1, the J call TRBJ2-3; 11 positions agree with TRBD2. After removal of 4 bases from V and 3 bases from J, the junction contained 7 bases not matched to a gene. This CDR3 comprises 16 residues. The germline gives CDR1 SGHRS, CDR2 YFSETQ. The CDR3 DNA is TGCGCCAGCAGCATAATAGCGGGGGGGCCGACAGATACGCAGTATTTT. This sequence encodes CASSIIAGGPTDTQYF.

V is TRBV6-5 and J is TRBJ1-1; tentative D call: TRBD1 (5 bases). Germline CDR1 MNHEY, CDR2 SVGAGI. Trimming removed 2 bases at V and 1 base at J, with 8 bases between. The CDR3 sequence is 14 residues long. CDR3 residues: CASSYTGPNTEAFF. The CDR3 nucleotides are TGTGCCAGCAGTTACACAGGACCGAACACTGAAGCTTTCTTT.

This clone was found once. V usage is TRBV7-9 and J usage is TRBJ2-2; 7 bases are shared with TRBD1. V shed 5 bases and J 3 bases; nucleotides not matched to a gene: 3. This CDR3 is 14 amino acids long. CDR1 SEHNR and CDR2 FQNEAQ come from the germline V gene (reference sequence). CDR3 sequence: CASSPGQHTGELFF. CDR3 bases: TGTGCCAGCAGCCCGGGACAGCACACCGGGGAGCTGTTTTTT.

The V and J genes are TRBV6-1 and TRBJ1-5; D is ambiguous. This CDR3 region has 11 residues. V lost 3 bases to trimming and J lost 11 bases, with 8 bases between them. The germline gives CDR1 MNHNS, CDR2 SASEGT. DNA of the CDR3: TGTGCCAGCAGTGATCGAGGATCCCAGCATTTT. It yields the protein CASSDRGSQHF.

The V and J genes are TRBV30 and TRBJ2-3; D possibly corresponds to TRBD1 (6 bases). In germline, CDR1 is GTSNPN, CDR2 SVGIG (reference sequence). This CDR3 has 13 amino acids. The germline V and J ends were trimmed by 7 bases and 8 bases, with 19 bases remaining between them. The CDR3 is CASQPTGQGTQYF. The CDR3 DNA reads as TGTGCCTCACAACCGACAGGTCAGGGTACGCAGTATTTT.

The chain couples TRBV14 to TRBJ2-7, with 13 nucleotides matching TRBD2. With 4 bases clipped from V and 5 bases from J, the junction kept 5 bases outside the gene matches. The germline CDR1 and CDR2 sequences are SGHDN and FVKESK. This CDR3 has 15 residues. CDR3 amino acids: CASSPPGTSGDEQYF. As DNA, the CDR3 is TGTGCCAGCAGCCCACCCGGGACTAGCGGGGACGAGCAGTACTTC.

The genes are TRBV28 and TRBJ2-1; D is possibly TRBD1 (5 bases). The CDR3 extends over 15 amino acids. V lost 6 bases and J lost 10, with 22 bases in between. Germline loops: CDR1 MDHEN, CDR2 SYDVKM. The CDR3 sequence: CASSPPRGMVREQFF. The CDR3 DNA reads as TGTGCCAGCAGCCCTCCAAGGGGAATGGTGCGGGAGCAGTTCTTC.

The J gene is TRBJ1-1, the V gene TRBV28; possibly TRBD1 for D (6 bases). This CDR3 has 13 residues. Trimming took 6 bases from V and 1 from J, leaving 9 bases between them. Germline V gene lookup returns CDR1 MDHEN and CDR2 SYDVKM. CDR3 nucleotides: TGTGCCAGCAGCAACAGGGAGAACACTGAAGCTTTCTTT. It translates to CASSNRENTEAFF.

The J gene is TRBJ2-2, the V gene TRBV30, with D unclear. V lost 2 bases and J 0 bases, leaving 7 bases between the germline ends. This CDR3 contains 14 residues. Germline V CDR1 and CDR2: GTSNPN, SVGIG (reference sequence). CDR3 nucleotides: TGTGCCTGGAGTCTGAGGTCGAACACCGGGGAGCTGTTTTTT. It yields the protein CAWSLRSNTGELFF.

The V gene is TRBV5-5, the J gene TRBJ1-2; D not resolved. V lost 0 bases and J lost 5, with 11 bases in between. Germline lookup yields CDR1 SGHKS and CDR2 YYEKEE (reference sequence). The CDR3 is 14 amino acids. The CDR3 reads CASSLGPDGYGYTF. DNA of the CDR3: TGTGCCAGCAGCTTGGGGCCCGACGGGTATGGCTACACCTTC.

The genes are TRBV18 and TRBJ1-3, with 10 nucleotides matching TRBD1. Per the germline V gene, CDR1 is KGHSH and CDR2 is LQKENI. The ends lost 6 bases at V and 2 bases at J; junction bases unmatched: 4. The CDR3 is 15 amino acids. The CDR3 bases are TGTGCCAGCTCCCCCGGGACAGGGGCTGGAAACACCATATATTTT. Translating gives CASSPGTGAGNTIYF.

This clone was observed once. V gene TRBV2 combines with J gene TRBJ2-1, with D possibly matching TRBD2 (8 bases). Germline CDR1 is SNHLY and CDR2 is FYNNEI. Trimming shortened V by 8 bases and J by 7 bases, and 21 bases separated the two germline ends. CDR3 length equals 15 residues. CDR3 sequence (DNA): TGTGCCAGCCGGGAGGGGGCTTCTCCTGGGAATGAGCAGTTCTTC. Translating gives CASREGASPGNEQFF.

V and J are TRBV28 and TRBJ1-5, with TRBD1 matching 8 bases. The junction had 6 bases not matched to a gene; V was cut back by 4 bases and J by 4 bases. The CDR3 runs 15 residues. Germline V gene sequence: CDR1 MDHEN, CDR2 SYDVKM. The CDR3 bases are TGTGCCAGCAGTTGGGGGACAGGCGATAATCAGCCCCAGCATTTT. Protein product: CASSWGTGDNQPQHF.